These T cell receptor beta chains were read from a single sample in a study of blood T cell repertoires in COVID-19. Produced via immunoSEQ multiplex PCR; TCRdb's table is partial and in-frame only. The table lists tens of thousands of clones, approximately 86% of them singletons, with approximately 5% in the top ten. Material: peripheral blood. The receptor set was obtained from a man between 65 and 79 years old with acute or convalescent COVID-19. CDR3s include the opening cysteine and the closing phenylalanine or tryptophan. The D gene is left open where the match is weak. The size of a clone is reported for some rows only, either as once, few or many, or as a class for expanded clones.

j_gene | abundance | d_gene | v_gene | CDR3aa | CDR3nt
TRBJ2-3 | . | . | TRBV20-1 | CSAPGSDTQYF | TGCAGTGCCCCCGGGTCAGATACGCAGTATTTT
TRBJ1-1 | . | . | TRBV11-2 | CASSFQGTLGAFF | TGTGCCAGCAGCTTTCAGGGCACCTTGGGAGCTTTCTTT
TRBJ1-3 | . | . | TRBV6-5 | CASSLARVANPNF | TGTGCCAGCAGTTTAGCCCGGGTGGCGAACCCTAATTTT
TRBJ2-7 | . | . | TRBV5-1 | CASSLNAGSYEQYF | TGCGCCAGCAGCTTAAACGCGGGCTCCTACGAGCAGTACTTC
TRBJ2-7 | . | TRBD1 | TRBV6-2/TRBV6-3 | CASSYSKNRDSHYEQYF | TGTGCCAGCAGTTACTCGAAGAACCGGGACAGCCACTACGAGCAGTACTTC
TRBJ1-3 | once | . | TRBV11-2 | CASSLSLTASIYF | TGTGCCAGCAGCTTATCGCTTACAGCATCCATATATTTT
TRBJ2-7 | . | . | TRBV11-3 | CASSLQGTYEQYF | TGTGCCAGCAGCTTACAGGGGACCTACGAGCAGTACTTC
TRBJ2-1 | . | . | TRBV3-1/TRBV3-2 | CASSPQPGFVGIEQFF | TGTGCCAGCAGCCCTCAACCGGGATTCGTGGGTATCGAGCAGTTCTTC
TRBJ1-1 | . | . | TRBV19 | CASSMTDHLNTEAFF | TGTGCCAGTAGTATGACAGATCACTTGAACACTGAAGCTTTCTTT
TRBJ2-6 | . | . | TRBV9 | CASSGLGEAGANVLTF | TGTGCCAGCAGCGGCCTTGGGGAGGCTGGGGCCAACGTCCTGACTTTC
TRBJ2-2 | . | TRBD1 | TRBV2 | CASKRQGNTGELFF | TGTGCCAGCAAGAGACAGGGGAACACCGGGGAGCTGTTTTTT
TRBJ1-5 | . | TRBD1 | TRBV28 | CASRRGLGQPQHF | TGTGCCAGCAGGAGGGGGCTCGGGCAGCCCCAGCATTTT
TRBJ2-7 | . | TRBD1 | TRBV27 | CASTPRAGQGTYEQYF | TGTGCCAGCACCCCGCGGGCCGGACAGGGGACCTACGAGCAGTACTTC
TRBJ2-7 | . | TRBD2 | TRBV11-2 | CASSLAVGGSYEQYF | TGTGCCAGCAGCTTAGCTGTCGGGGGGTCCTACGAGCAGTACTTC
TRBJ1-2 | . | . | TRBV6-5 | CASSYLRTSGNYGYTF | TGTGCCAGCAGTTACTTACGGACAAGTGGGAACTATGGCTACACCTTC
TRBJ2-3 | . | TRBD1 | TRBV2 | CASIRQGATDTQYF | TGTGCCAGCATTAGACAGGGGGCTACAGATACGCAGTATTTT
TRBJ1-1 | . | . | TRBV2 | CASSEEGEGEAFF | TGTGCCAGCAGTGAAGAGGGGGAAGGTGAAGCTTTCTTT
TRBJ2-1 | . | . | TRBV6-5 | CASSNGVYNEQFF | TGTGCCAGCAGTAACGGGGTCTACAATGAGCAGTTCTTC
TRBJ1-4 | once | . | TRBV5-1 | CASSSLVGGTNEKLFF | TGCGCCAGCAGCTCCCTCGTCGGAGGAACTAATGAAAAACTGTTTTTT
TRBJ2-5 | . | . | TRBV29-1 | CSVAKGGPQETQYF | TGCAGCGTAGCTAAAGGGGGACCTCAAGAGACCCAGTACTTC
TRBJ1-1 | . | TRBD1 | TRBV7-6 | CASSLEGALNTEAFF | TGTGCCAGCAGCTTAGAGGGGGCCTTGAACACTGAAGCTTTCTTT
TRBJ1-1 | once | . | TRBV11-2 | CASIVSTANTEAFF | TGTGCCAGCATCGTATCGACAGCGAACACTGAAGCTTTCTTT
TRBJ2-3 | . | TRBD1 | TRBV10-1 | CASSAGTGIRGTDTQYF | TGCGCCAGCAGTGCCGGGACAGGGATTAGGGGCACAGATACGCAGTATTTT
TRBJ1-2 | . | . | TRBV5-1 | CASSFLGGLNYGYTF | TGCGCCAGCAGCTTCCTGGGGGGGCTGAACTATGGCTACACCTTC
TRBJ2-7 | . | . | TRBV3-1/TRBV3-2 | CASSHREVDEQYF | TGTGCCAGCAGCCACCGCGAGGTCGATGAGCAGTACTTC
TRBJ2-1 | . | TRBD2 | TRBV6-2/TRBV6-3 | CASSYKAGGDAEQFF | TGTGCCAGCAGTTATAAAGCGGGGGGGGATGCTGAGCAGTTCTTC
TRBJ2-4 | . | TRBD2 | TRBV27 | CASRPRGGDKNIQYF | TGTGCCAGCAGACCCCGGGGGGGCGACAAAAACATTCAGTACTTC
TRBJ2-5 | . | TRBD2 | TRBV6-5 | CASRGTSGALETQYF | TGTGCCAGCAGGGGGACTAGCGGGGCATTGGAGACCCAGTACTTC
TRBJ2-1 | . | TRBD2 | TRBV5-4 | CASSPGASGVDEQFF | TGTGCCAGCAGCCCCGGAGCTAGCGGGGTGGATGAGCAGTTCTTC
TRBJ1-6 | . | . | TRBV2 | CASRAGTLNSPLHF | TGTGCCAGCAGGGCCGGGACACTGAATTCACCCCTCCACTTT
TRBJ2-1 | . | TRBD1 | TRBV7-7 | CASSQGQDPYNEQFF | TGTGCTAGCAGCCAGGGACAGGATCCCTACAATGAGCAGTTCTTC
TRBJ1-3 | . | . | TRBV5-4 | CASSSQGGGNSGNTIYF | TGTGCCAGCAGCTCCCAGGGAGGGGGTAACTCTGGAAACACCATATATTTT
TRBJ2-1 | once | . | TRBV7-2 | CASSPSLTYNEQFF | TGTGCCAGCAGCCCCTCTCTAACTTACAATGAGCAGTTCTTC
TRBJ1-1 | . | TRBD1 | TRBV12-3/TRBV12-4 | CASWDRLYTEAFF | TGTGCCAGCTGGGACAGGCTTTACACTGAAGCTTTCTTT
TRBJ2-7 | . | TRBD1 | TRBV7-2 | CASSFPDRAPKDSEQYF | TGTGCCAGCAGCTTCCCGGACAGGGCCCCCAAAGACTCCGAGCAGTACTTC
TRBJ2-7 | . | . | TRBV5-1 | CASSPVQGSYEQYF | TGCGCCAGCAGCCCCGTACAGGGTTCCTACGAGCAGTACTTC
TRBJ2-5 | . | . | TRBV2 | CASRLGSRETQYF | TGTGCCAGCAGGTTGGGCAGCAGGGAGACCCAGTACTTC
TRBJ1-2 | . | TRBD1 | TRBV18 | CASSPRTGDREGYTF | TGTGCCAGCTCACCCCGTACAGGAGACAGGGAGGGCTACACCTTC
TRBJ2-5 | . | TRBD1 | TRBV5-6 | CASSSPGTGGETQYF | TGTGCCAGCAGCTCGCCAGGGACAGGGGGAGAGACCCAGTACTTC
TRBJ2-1 | . | . | TRBV7-3 | CASSLQGREYNEQFF | TGTGCCAGCAGCTTACAGGGCAGGGAATACAATGAGCAGTTCTTC
TRBJ2-7 | once | . | TRBV28 | CASETAGSYEQYF | TGTGCCAGTGAGACAGCTGGGTCCTACGAGCAGTACTTC
TRBJ2-1 | . | TRBD1 | TRBV3-1/TRBV3-2 | CASSPWAGGNSEQFF | TGTGCCAGCAGCCCCTGGGCAGGGGGCAATTCCGAGCAGTTCTTC
TRBJ2-1 | . | TRBD1 | TRBV6-4 | CASSQTGSYNEQFF | TGTGCCAGCAGCCAGACAGGGTCCTACAATGAGCAGTTCTTC
TRBJ1-5 | . | . | TRBV6-1 | CASSESWAGAQPQHF | TGTGCCAGCAGTGAATCTTGGGCAGGGGCCCAGCCCCAGCATTTT
TRBJ2-1 | . | TRBD2 | TRBV5-1 | CASSSAGSSYNEQFF | TGCGCCAGCAGCTCAGCGGGGAGCTCCTACAATGAGCAGTTCTTC
TRBJ2-1 | . | . | TRBV10-3 | CAISGGLNNEQFF | TGTGCCATCAGCGGCGGGCTCAACAATGAGCAGTTCTTC
TRBJ1-2 | . | . | TRBV7-9 | CASGPDGEGSGYTF | TGTGCCAGCGGCCCTGACGGAGAAGGCAGCGGCTACACCTTC
TRBJ2-5 | many | TRBD2 | TRBV4-1 | CASSPTGLAGEETQYF | TGCGCCAGCAGCCCCACCGGCTTAGCGGGGGAAGAGACCCAGTACTTC
TRBJ1-5 | . | . | TRBV5-6 | CASSPRWTLGGNQPQHF | TGTGCCAGCAGCCCCCGGTGGACCTTAGGGGGCAATCAGCCCCAGCATTTT
TRBJ1-1 | once | TRBD1 | TRBV19 | CASRTGLYTEAFF | TGTGCCAGTAGGACAGGGCTGTACACTGAAGCTTTCTTT
TRBJ1-1 | . | . | TRBV19 | CASSPTTAGFISFF | TGTGCCAGTAGTCCCACGACCGCGGGATTTATTTCTTTCTTT
TRBJ2-5 | . | TRBD2 | TRBV20-1 | CSASVAGGLETQYF | TGCAGTGCTAGTGTCGCGGGGGGGTTAGAGACCCAGTACTTC
TRBJ2-7 | . | TRBD1 | TRBV4-1 | CASSSGQGPYEQYF | TGCGCCAGCAGCTCGGGACAGGGGCCCTACGAGCAGTACTTC